These 26 T cell receptor beta chains originate from one sample sequenced in a study of T cells after yellow fever vaccination. TCRdb reprocessed the 5' RACE reads with MiXCR, giving one entry per CDR3 protein. The table shows just under 600,000 distinct CDR3 sequences, with less than 15% occurring only once. This specimen was PBMCs, taken on the day of the yellow fever booster vaccination. The origin of the receptors is a man aged 25 to 40 who received the YFV17D yellow fever vaccine.

This clonotype occurred a few times. This chain joins TRBV7-9 and TRBJ2-2; D remains unclear. Germline lookup yields CDR1 SEHNR and CDR2 FQNEAQ (reference sequence). The CDR3 is 13 amino acids. Trimming shortened V by 5 bases and J by 6 bases, and 10 bases separated the two germline ends. CDR3 region: CASSPERSGELFF. The CDR3 nucleotides read TGTGCCAGCAGCCCCGAAAGGTCCGGGGAGCTGTTTTTT.

The chain employs TRBV20-1 and TRBJ2-7, with TRBD2 as a possible D gene (7 bases). This CDR3 region has 16 residues. Trimming pared 3 bases from V and 4 bases from J, leaving 22 bases between. CDR1 and CDR2 from the germline V gene are DFQATT and SNEGSKA (reference sequence). DNA of the CDR3: TGCAGTGCTAGGGGGGGCGGGGGCGGAGAAGTATACGAGCAGTACTTC. It translates to CSARGGGGGEVYEQYF.

This clonotype was picked up a small number of times. This chain joins TRBV12-3 or TRBV12-4 and TRBJ1-4; the D gene is possibly TRBD1 (6 bases). The CDR3 runs 14 residues. The V gene lost 6 bases and the J gene lost 5 bases, with 13 bases spanning the gap. The CDR3 is CASRQGRKNEKLFF. For the CDR3, the DNA is TGTGCCAGCAGACAGGGACGGAAAAATGAAAAACTGTTTTTT.

A few counts support this clonotype. The rearrangement joins TRBV6-5 to TRBJ2-7; possible D gene TRBD2, 6 bases. CDR3 length equals 15 residues. Germline CDR1 is MNHEY and CDR2 is SVGAGI. Trimming took 1 base from V and 0 from J, leaving 10 bases between them. The CDR3 sequence is CASSYFSGNSYEQYF. The CDR3 coding sequence is TGTGCCAGCAGTTACTTTAGCGGTAACTCCTACGAGCAGTACTTC.

This clonotype was seen only a few times. The V and J genes are TRBV7-9 and TRBJ2-7; 11 bases map to TRBD2. This CDR3 comprises 15 residues. Germline V gene sequence: CDR1 SEHNR, CDR2 FQNEAQ (reference sequence). The J segment lost 7 bases and the V segment lost 1 base, leaving 6 bases of the junction unmatched. The DNA of the CDR3 is TGTGCCAGCAGCTTAGGACTAGCGGGGCGAGGGGAGCAGTACTTC. It translates to CASSLGLAGRGEQYF.

The V and J genes are TRBV5-1 and TRBJ2-5; the match to TRBD2 covers 7 bases. V lost 1 base to trimming and J lost 0 bases; unmatched junction nucleotides: 9. In germline, CDR1 is SGHRS, CDR2 YFSETQ. CDR3 length equals 17 residues. The CDR3 nucleotides are TGCGCCAGCAGCTTGCAGGCGGCGGGAGAGTACCAAGAGACCCAGTACTTC. Translating it yields CASSLQAAGEYQETQYF.

The chain joins TRBV5-6 to TRBJ2-1, with TRBD2 matching 13 bases. The trim removed 2 bases at V and 2 bases at J, leaving 1 base unmatched. Per the germline V gene, CDR1 is SGHDT and CDR2 is YYEEEE. CDR3 length: 16 amino acids. The CDR3 sequence is CASSLLAGGAYNEQFF. In nucleotides, the CDR3 is TGTGCCAGCAGCTTACTAGCGGGAGGGGCCTACAATGAGCAGTTCTTC.

This clonotype was picked up a small number of times. This chain connects TRBV18 to TRBJ1-1, with D possibly matching TRBD1 (5 bases). Trimming removed 5 bases from V and 4 bases from J, with 8 bases in between. The length of the CDR3 is 12 residues. Per the germline V gene, CDR1 is KGHSH and CDR2 is LQKENI. The CDR3 DNA reads TGTGCCAGCTCAGGGGGGAGCACTGAAGCTTTCTTT. Its translation: CASSGGSTEAFF.

This clonotype turned up a few times. The gene calls are TRBV5-1 and TRBJ1-1; maybe TRBD1 (6 bases). The CDR3 runs 18 residues. The germline V and J ends were trimmed by 0 bases and 3 bases, with 21 bases remaining between them. Germline CDR1 reads SGHRS; CDR2 reads YFSETQ. The CDR3 nucleotides are TGCGCCAGCAGCTTGGCGCCGGGACAAGGGCGCACGGACACTGAAGCTTTCTTT. Its protein is CASSLAPGQGRTDTEAFF.

This clonotype was counted a few times. The rearrangement uses TRBV4-3 and TRBJ2-1; the D is unclear. V shed 0 bases and J shed 5 bases, with 8 bases lying between them. CDR1 is LGHNA and CDR2 is YSLEER in the germline V gene. There are 14 residues in the CDR3. The DNA of the CDR3 is TGCGCCAGCAGCCAAGATAGCTACAACAATGAGCAGTTCTTC. Translation gives CASSQDSYNNEQFF.

The CDR3 loop reads CASSKRAAQETQYF. CDR3 DNA sequence: TGCGCCAGCAGTAAGCGGGCTGCCCAAGAGACCCAGTACTTC. The V call is TRBV5-1, the J call TRBJ2-5; D is perhaps TRBD2 (6 bases). V was trimmed by 5 bases and J by 1 base, leaving 12 bases between them. The germline V gene has CDR1 SGHRS and CDR2 YFSETQ. The CDR3 length is 14 residues.

This clonotype occurred a few times. J is TRBJ2-2 and V is TRBV9; D gene ambiguous. Trimming removed 0 bases at V and 6 bases at J, with 12 bases between. Germline V gives CDR1 SGDLS, CDR2 YYNGEE. The CDR3 is made up of 15 amino acids. CDR3 sequence reads: CASSVVFDNAGELFF. The CDR3 coding sequence is TGTGCCAGCAGCGTAGTGTTCGATAATGCCGGGGAGCTGTTTTTT.

The chain recombines TRBV27 with TRBJ1-6, with a weak D call TRBD1 (5 bases). The CDR3 has 16 residues. Germline assignment: CDR1 MNHEY and CDR2 SMNVEV (reference sequence). V was clipped by 5 bases and J by 8 bases, with 19 bases between them. CDR3 nucleotides: TGTGCCAGCAGTCGTGAGCCTAAGGGGAATTATTCACCCCTCCACTTT. Protein sequence: CASSREPKGNYSPLHF.

This clonotype was detected a few times. The genes are TRBV29-1 and TRBJ2-3; perhaps TRBD1 as D (5 bases). This CDR3 comprises 13 residues. Germline CDR1 and CDR2: SQVTM and ANQGSEA. The V gene lost 7 bases and the J gene lost 0 bases, with 11 bases spanning the gap. CDR3 region: CSAGPVSTDTQYF. CDR3 in DNA: TGCAGCGCAGGGCCGGTAAGCACAGATACGCAGTATTTT.

The chain carries TRBV4-2 and TRBJ1-1, with D tentatively TRBD1 (5 bases). This CDR3 is built from 15 residues. Germline V gives CDR1 LGHNA, CDR2 YNFKEQ. Trimming took off 2 bases at V and 5 bases at J, with 15 bases between the two ends. DNA of the CDR3: TGTGCCAGCAGCCAAACTCAGGGCTCAAGGACTGAAGCTTTCTTT. This sequence encodes CASSQTQGSRTEAFF.

In its sample, this clonotype was seen a few times. V is TRBV3-1 and J is TRBJ2-7; TRBD2 matches 7 bases. Trimming at V came to 1 base and at J to 6 bases, leaving 6 bases not matched to a gene. Germline loops: CDR1 LGHDT, CDR2 YNNKEL (reference sequence). The CDR3 is 14 amino acids. The CDR3 loop is CASSQGWREREQYF. In DNA, the CDR3 is TGTGCCAGCAGCCAAGGATGGCGGGAGCGCGAGCAGTACTTC.

The chain recombines TRBV28 with TRBJ2-7, with a possible D match to TRBD2 (6 bases). This CDR3 region has 15 residues. The germline V and J ends were trimmed by 7 bases and 0 bases, with 16 bases remaining between them. Germline CDR1 MDHEN, CDR2 SYDVKM. The CDR3 is CASIAAGTVSYEQYF. In nucleotides, the CDR3 is TGTGCCAGCATAGCGGCCGGGACTGTCTCCTACGAGCAGTACTTC.

The J gene is TRBJ1-1, the V gene TRBV5-1; 10 bases match TRBD1. The V segment lost 4 bases and the J segment 3 bases; nucleotides outside the gene matches: 12. Germline V gene sequence: CDR1 SGHRS, CDR2 YFSETQ. The CDR3 has 17 residues. CDR3 in amino acids: CASSLDRGPSGDTEAFF. In DNA form, the CDR3 reads TGCGCCAGCAGCCTAGACAGGGGGCCCAGTGGGGACACTGAAGCTTTCTTT.

The rearrangement uses TRBV27 and TRBJ2-1; 8 bases align to TRBD2. This CDR3 spans 13 amino acids. Germline V gene sequence: CDR1 MNHEY, CDR2 SMNVEV (reference sequence). Unmatched junction bases numbered 6, after V lost 6 bases and J lost 8 bases. The CDR3 DNA sequence: TGTGCCAGCAGGTTGCTAGCGGGTGATGAGCAGTTCTTC. Residues: CASRLLAGDEQFF.

This chain connects TRBV24-1 to TRBJ2-3, with 12 positions matching TRBD2. Trimming at V came to 5 bases and at J to 6 bases, leaving 11 bases not matched to a gene. The CDR3 length is 17 residues. Germline V lookup: CDR1 KGHDR, CDR2 SFDVKD. The CDR3 coding sequence is TGTGCCACCAGTGGGACTAGCGGGACTCACCCGACGGATACGCAGTATTTT. The encoded protein is CATSGTSGTHPTDTQYF.

The CDR3 protein is CASSYSSVGGNQPQHF. DNA of the CDR3: TGTGCCAGCAGTTACTCGTCCGTAGGGGGGAATCAGCCCCAGCATTTT. This chain uses TRBV6-2 or TRBV6-3 with TRBJ1-5; possible D gene TRBD1, 6 bases. V was pared by 0 bases and J by 4 bases, with 13 bases between. CDR1 MNHEY and CDR2 SVGEGT come from the germline V gene. The CDR3 sequence is 16 residues long.

In its sample, this clonotype was seen a few times. The genes are TRBV7-9 and TRBJ2-3; unclear D gene. Trimming shortened V by 3 bases and J by 6 bases, and 7 bases separated the two germline ends. CDR1 SEHNR and CDR2 FQNEAQ come from the germline V gene (reference sequence). The CDR3 is 12 amino acids. In DNA form, the CDR3 reads TGTGCCAGCAGCTTTGTTAGGGATACGCAGTATTTT. Translated: CASSFVRDTQYF. Complete variable domain (other parts from reference TRBV7-9 and TRBJ2-3): DTGVSQNPRHKITKRGQNVTFRCDPISEHNRLYWYRQTLGQGPEFLTYFQNEAQLEKSRLLSDRFSAERPKGSFSTLEIQRTEQGDSAMYLCASSFVRDTQYFGPGTRLTVL.

The chain couples TRBV24-1 to TRBJ2-1; D gene unclear. CDR1 and CDR2 (germline): KGHDR, SFDVKD. V was shortened by 5 bases and J by 5 bases, with 9 bases between the two germline ends. The length of the CDR3 is 13 residues. The CDR3 sequence: CATSGVVDNEQFF. The CDR3 bases are TGTGCCACCAGTGGAGTCGTGGACAATGAGCAGTTCTTC.

J is TRBJ2-7 and V is TRBV5-1, with D unresolved. V shed 3 bases and J shed 1 base, with 11 bases lying between them. The CDR3 is 14 residues long. Germline CDR1 is SGHRS and CDR2 is YFSETQ. The CDR3 protein is CASSSVGNSYEQYF. CDR3 sequence (DNA): TGCGCCAGCAGCTCCGTGGGAAATTCCTACGAGCAGTACTTC.

In this sample, this clonotype turned up a few times. The CDR3 nucleotides are TGTGCCATCAGTGAGGGGGGACAGGGATCAAGGAGGGGCAATGAGCAGTTCTTC. Its protein product is CAISEGGQGSRRGNEQFF. The chain employs TRBV10-3 and TRBJ2-1; TRBD1 matches 9 bases. This CDR3 spans 18 amino acids. V was clipped by 2 bases and J by 6 bases; unmatched bases: 14. Germline assignment: CDR1 ENHRY and CDR2 SYGVKD.

This clonotype turned up a few times. The rearrangement joins TRBV14 to TRBJ2-5, with TRBD2 identical over 7 bases. The V gene's germline CDR1 is SGHDN and CDR2 FVKESK. This CDR3 spans 16 amino acids. V trimming: 1 base; J trimming: 5 bases; junction bases outside the gene matches: 10. CDR3 residues: CASSQGIAGELETQYF. The CDR3 nucleotides are TGTGCCAGCAGCCAAGGGATCGCGGGAGAGTTGGAGACCCAGTACTTC.